This T cell receptor beta chain was recovered during a study of CD8+ T cells in alopecia areata. On this clone: Its antigen is not known.

Study-level points and caveats: The study found tofacitinib significantly decreased scalp clonality and expanded CD8+ clones among the top 100.

Treatment indicated: oral pan-JAK inhibitor, 5-10 mg twice daily. Trimming cost V 4 bases and J 4 bases; bases outside gene matches: 10. The CDR3 has 16 amino acids. Germline CDR1 SEHNR, CDR2 FQNEAQ (reference sequence). RNA was isolated and reverse transcribed to cDNA, the sequencing template. The assay was immunoSEQ multiplex PCR, and TCRdb's table has in-frame clones only and misses some. This table has 35,000 to 45,000 clones, 92% appearing once. The chain combines TRBV7-9 with TRBJ2-1; 7 positions agree with TRBD1. Sample: CD8+ T cells sorted from blood, taken at week 24, from a patient treated with tofacitinib. This clonotype was sampled from a human donor with alopecia areata. This chain's CDR3 is CASSSREGGGYNEQFF. The CDR3 nucleotides are TGTGCCAGCAGCTCAAGGGAAGGGGGCGGTTACAATGAGCAGTTCTTC.